The next 13 T cell receptor beta chains were all read from a single sample in a study of blood T cell repertoires in COVID-19. The data were produced by immunoSEQ multiplex PCR, yet TCRdb's version contains in-frame clones alone and is incomplete. The sample holds over 150,000 clones, roughly 80% seen once. Sequences were obtained from peripheral blood. These receptors were obtained from a woman aged 45-59 years with acute or convalescent COVID-19.

Worth noting for this clone: Other nucleotide sequences from this sample produce the same CDR3. V gene TRBV24-1 combines with J gene TRBJ2-3; 8 bases match TRBD1. Germline assignment: CDR1 KGHDR and CDR2 SFDVKD. The V and J ends lost 2 bases and 0 bases, in that order; junction bases with no gene match: 0. The CDR3 is made up of 15 amino acids. As DNA, the CDR3 is TGTGCCACCAGTGATTGGACAGGGAGCACAGATACGCAGTATTTT. It specifies CATSDWTGSTDTQYF.

The V call is TRBV19, the J call TRBJ2-1; a possible D gene is TRBD2 (6 bases). Trimming stripped 5 bases from V and 5 bases from J, with 10 bases between. Germline assignment: CDR1 LNHDA and CDR2 SQIVND (reference sequence). This CDR3 comprises 13 residues. CDR3: CASSPTSHNEQFF. Here the CDR3 DNA reads TGTGCCAGTAGTCCGACTAGTCACAATGAGCAGTTCTTC.

The V gene is TRBV6-5, the J gene TRBJ1-2, with TRBD1 as a possible D gene (5 bases). Germline CDR1 reads MNHEY; CDR2 reads SVGAGI. Trimming left V 6 bases short and J 8 bases short, with 16 bases between. The CDR3 covers 13 residues. In nucleotides, the CDR3 is TGTGCCAGCAGCATCAGGGCTTTTGGCGGCTACACCTTC. Protein sequence: CASSIRAFGGYTF.

This rearrangement joins TRBV2 to TRBJ2-1, with TRBD2 identical over 11 bases. This CDR3 has 15 residues. V shed 10 bases, J shed 4 bases, and the junction held 9 bases outside the gene matches. CDR1 and CDR2 (germline): SNHLY, FYNNEI. The CDR3, as DNA: TGTGCCACTTCCGGGGGGACTAGCGGTTACAATGAGCAGTTCTTC. Amino acid sequence: CATSGGTSGYNEQFF.

This chain uses TRBV18 with TRBJ1-1; TRBD1 matches 10 bases. There are 14 residues in the CDR3. Germline V gene data show CDR1 as KGHSH and CDR2 as LQKENI. The V gene end was trimmed by 6 bases and the J gene end by 4 bases; junction bases not matched to a gene: 5. CDR3: CASSRTGGFTEAFF. The CDR3 bases are TGTGCCAGCTCGCGGACAGGGGGTTTCACTGAAGCTTTCTTT.

This chain uses TRBV3-1 (or the pseudogene TRBV3-2) with TRBJ1-2; possible D gene TRBD1, 5 bases. The CDR3 is made up of 14 amino acids. Germline V gene data show CDR1 as LGHDT and CDR2 as YNNKEL (reference sequence). Trimming cost V 8 bases and J 2 bases, with 15 bases left between them. CDR3 nucleotide sequence: TGTGCCAGCGGAAGCATCTCAGGGAACTATGGCTACACCTTC. Translating it yields CASGSISGNYGYTF.

The chain joins TRBV7-2 to TRBJ2-7, with a tentative D call TRBD1 (6 bases). Trimming took 6 bases from V and 2 from J, leaving 11 bases between them. CDR1 SGHTA and CDR2 FQGNSA come from the germline V gene. The CDR3 is made up of 13 amino acids. CDR3 sequence: CASRSRGTYEQYF. DNA of the CDR3: TGTGCCAGCAGGAGTAGGGGGACCTACGAGCAGTACTTC.

This sequence joins TRBV7-9 and TRBJ1-1; 8 bases map to TRBD1. The CDR3 is 13 residues long. Unmatched junction bases numbered 2, after V lost 4 bases and J lost 4 bases. The germline CDR1 and CDR2 sequences are SEHNR and FQNEAQ (reference sequence). The CDR3 here is CASSSQGGTEAFF. CDR3 DNA sequence: TGTGCCAGCAGCTCACAGGGGGGCACTGAAGCTTTCTTT.

J is TRBJ1-2 and V is TRBV25-1; weak D call: TRBD1 (5 bases). The CDR3 length is 13 residues. Trimming took 4 bases from V and 4 from J, leaving 10 bases between them. The germline gives CDR1 MGHDK, CDR2 SYGVNS. The CDR3 nucleotides read TGTGCCAGCAGTGCGAATAGGGGCTATGGCTACACCTTC. Encoded protein: CASSANRGYGYTF.

The chain employs TRBV4-1 and TRBJ2-5, with 8 nucleotides matching TRBD1. The CDR3 is 16 amino acids. Germline CDR1 MGHRA, CDR2 YSYEKL. Losses at the gene ends were 0 bases for V and 7 bases for J; bases not matched to a gene: 10. The CDR3 spells CASSQDHGTGDVTQYF. The CDR3 nucleotides are TGCGCCAGCAGCCAAGATCATGGGACAGGTGATGTGACCCAGTACTTC.

This chain connects TRBV19 to TRBJ2-3; 10 bases match TRBD2. The CDR3 spans 19 residues. The germline gives CDR1 LNHDA, CDR2 SQIVND (reference sequence). With 5 bases clipped from V and 0 bases from J, the junction kept 14 bases outside the gene matches. The CDR3 loop reads CASSALLAGLRTSTDTQYF. In DNA, the CDR3 is TGTGCCAGTAGTGCCTTACTAGCGGGGTTAAGAACTAGCACAGATACGCAGTATTTT.

This chain links TRBV10-3 with TRBJ1-1; TRBD1 aligns across 10 bases. The CDR3 consists of 16 residues. J was trimmed by 4 bases and V by 4 bases; bases with no gene match: 9. Germline V lookup: CDR1 ENHRY, CDR2 SYGVKD. The CDR3 spells CAISADRGRMGTEAFF. The DNA for the CDR3 is TGTGCCATCAGTGCAGACAGGGGGCGAATGGGCACTGAAGCTTTCTTT.

The chain couples TRBV18 to TRBJ2-7, with unresolved D. Germline CDR1 reads KGHSH; CDR2 reads LQKENI. V gave up 6 bases and J gave up 1 base, with 4 bases separating them. The CDR3 loop spans 11 amino acids. The CDR3: CASSESYEQYF. As DNA, the CDR3 is TGTGCCAGCTCGGAGTCCTACGAGCAGTACTTC.